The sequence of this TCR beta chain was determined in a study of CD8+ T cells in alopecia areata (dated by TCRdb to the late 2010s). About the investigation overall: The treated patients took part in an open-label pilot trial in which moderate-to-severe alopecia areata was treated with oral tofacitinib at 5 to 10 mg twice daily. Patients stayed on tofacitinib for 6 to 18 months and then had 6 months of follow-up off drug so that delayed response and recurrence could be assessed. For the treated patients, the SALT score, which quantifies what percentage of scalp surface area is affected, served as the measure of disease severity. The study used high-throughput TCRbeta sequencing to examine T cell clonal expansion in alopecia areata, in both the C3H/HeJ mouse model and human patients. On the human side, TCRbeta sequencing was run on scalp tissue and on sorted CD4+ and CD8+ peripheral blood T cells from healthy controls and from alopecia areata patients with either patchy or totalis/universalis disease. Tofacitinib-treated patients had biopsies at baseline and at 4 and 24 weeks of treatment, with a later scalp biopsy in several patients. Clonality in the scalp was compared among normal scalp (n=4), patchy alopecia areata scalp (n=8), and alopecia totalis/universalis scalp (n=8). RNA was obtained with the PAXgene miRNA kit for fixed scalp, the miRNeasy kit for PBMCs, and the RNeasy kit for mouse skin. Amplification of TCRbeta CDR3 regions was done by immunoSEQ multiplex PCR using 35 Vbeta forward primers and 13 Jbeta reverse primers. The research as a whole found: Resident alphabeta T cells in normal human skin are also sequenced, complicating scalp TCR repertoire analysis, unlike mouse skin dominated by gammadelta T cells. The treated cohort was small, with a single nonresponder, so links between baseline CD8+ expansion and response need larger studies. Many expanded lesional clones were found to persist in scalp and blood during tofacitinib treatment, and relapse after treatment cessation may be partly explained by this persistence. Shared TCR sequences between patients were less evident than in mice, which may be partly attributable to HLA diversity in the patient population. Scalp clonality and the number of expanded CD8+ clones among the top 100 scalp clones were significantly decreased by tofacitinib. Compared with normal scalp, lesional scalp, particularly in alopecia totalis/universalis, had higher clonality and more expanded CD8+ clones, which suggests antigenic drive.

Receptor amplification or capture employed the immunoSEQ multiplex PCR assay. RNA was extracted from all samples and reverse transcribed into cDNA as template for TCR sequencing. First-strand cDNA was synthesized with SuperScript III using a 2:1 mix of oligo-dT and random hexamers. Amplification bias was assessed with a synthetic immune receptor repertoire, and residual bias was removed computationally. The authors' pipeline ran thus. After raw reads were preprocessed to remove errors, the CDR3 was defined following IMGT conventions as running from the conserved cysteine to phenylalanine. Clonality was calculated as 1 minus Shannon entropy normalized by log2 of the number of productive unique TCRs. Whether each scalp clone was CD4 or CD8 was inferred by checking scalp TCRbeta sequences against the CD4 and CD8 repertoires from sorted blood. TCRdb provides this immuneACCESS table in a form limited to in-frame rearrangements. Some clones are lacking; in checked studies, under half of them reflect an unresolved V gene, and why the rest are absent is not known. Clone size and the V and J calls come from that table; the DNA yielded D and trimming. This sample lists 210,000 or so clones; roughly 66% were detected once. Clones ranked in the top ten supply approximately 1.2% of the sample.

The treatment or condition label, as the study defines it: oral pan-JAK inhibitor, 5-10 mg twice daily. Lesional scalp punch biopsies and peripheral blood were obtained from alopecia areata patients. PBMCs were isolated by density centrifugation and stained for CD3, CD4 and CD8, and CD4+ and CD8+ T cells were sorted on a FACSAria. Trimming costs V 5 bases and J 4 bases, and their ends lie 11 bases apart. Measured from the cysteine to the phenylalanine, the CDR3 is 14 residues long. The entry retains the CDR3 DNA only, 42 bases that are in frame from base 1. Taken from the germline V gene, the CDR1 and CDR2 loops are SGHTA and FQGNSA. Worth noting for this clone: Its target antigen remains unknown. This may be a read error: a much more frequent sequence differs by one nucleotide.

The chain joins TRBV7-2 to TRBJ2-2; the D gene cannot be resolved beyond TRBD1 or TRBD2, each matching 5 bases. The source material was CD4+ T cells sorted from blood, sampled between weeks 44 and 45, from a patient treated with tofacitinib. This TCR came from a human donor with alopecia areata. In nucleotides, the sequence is TGTGCCAGCAGCCAAGCCGGGGCCACCGGGGAGCTGTTTTTT. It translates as CASSQAGATGELFF.